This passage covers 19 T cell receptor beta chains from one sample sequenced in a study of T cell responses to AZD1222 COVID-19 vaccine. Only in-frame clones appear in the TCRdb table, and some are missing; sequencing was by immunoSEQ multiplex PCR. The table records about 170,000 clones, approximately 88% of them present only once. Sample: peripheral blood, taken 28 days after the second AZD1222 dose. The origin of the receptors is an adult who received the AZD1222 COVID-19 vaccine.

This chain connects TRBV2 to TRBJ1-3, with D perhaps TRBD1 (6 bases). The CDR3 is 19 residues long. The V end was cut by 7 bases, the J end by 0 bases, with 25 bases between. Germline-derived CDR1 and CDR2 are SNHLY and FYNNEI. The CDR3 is CASTDRVIVRTDSGNTIYF. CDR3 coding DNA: TGTGCCAGCACTGATCGGGTTATAGTCCGGACAGACTCTGGAAACACCATATATTTT.

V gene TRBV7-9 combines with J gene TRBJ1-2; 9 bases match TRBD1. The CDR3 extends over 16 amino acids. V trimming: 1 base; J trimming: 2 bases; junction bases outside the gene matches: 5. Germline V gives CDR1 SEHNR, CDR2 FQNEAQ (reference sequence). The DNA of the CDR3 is TGTGCCAGCAGCTTAGGGACAGGGGCCGAGAACTATGGCTACACCTTC. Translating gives CASSLGTGAENYGYTF.

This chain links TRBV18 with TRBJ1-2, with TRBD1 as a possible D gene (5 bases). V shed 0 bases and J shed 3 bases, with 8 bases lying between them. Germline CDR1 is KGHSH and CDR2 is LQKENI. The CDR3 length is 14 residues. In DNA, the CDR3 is TGTGCCAGCTCACCACCGGGGGAGGACTATGGCTACACCTTC. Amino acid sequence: CASSPPGEDYGYTF.

The DNA for the CDR3 is TGCGCCAGCAGTCGAACCGGGACAGGGACGTTTGGTGGGCACTACGAGCAGTACTTC. Amino acid sequence: CASSRTGTGTFGGHYEQYF. The rearrangement joins TRBV5-1 to TRBJ2-7, with TRBD1 identical over 9 bases. The CDR3 runs 19 residues. With 5 bases clipped from V and 3 bases from J, the junction kept 21 bases outside the gene matches. Per germline, CDR1 SGHRS and CDR2 YFSETQ.

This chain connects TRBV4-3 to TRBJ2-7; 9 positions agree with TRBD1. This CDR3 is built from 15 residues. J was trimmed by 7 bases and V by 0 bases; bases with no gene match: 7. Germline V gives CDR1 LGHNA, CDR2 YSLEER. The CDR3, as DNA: TGCGCCAGCAGCCAAGAACACAGGGGGCTTGGTGAGCAGTACTTC. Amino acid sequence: CASSQEHRGLGEQYF.

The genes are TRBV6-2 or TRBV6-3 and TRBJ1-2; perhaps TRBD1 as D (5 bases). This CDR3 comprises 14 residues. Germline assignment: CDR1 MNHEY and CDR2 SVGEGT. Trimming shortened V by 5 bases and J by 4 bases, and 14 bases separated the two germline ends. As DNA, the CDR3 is TGTGCCAGCAGTCAGGGAGGGCCGCGCTATGGCTACACCTTC. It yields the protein CASSQGGPRYGYTF.

CDR3 sequence: CASSLEGAVTEAFF. In nucleotides, the CDR3 is TGTGCCAGCAGCTTGGAGGGGGCGGTCACTGAAGCTTTCTTT. V gene TRBV5-5 combines with J gene TRBJ1-1; TRBD1 matches 7 bases. Germline V gives CDR1 SGHKS, CDR2 YYEKEE (reference sequence). V shed 0 bases, J shed 4 bases, and the junction held 3 bases outside the gene matches. The CDR3 is made up of 14 amino acids.

DNA of the CDR3: TGCGCCAGCAGCTTGGCTGGAGCCCTCACAGATACGCAGTATTTT. This gives the protein CASSLAGALTDTQYF. The gene calls are TRBV5-1 and TRBJ2-3; D gene unclear. The CDR3 runs 15 residues. V was trimmed by 0 bases and J by 2 bases, leaving 10 bases between them. Germline V gene data show CDR1 as SGHRS and CDR2 as YFSETQ.

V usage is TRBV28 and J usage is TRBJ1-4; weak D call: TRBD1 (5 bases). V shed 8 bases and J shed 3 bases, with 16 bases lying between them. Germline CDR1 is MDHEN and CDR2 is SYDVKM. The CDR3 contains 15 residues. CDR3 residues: CASGSGQGSNEKLFF. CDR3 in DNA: TGTGCCAGCGGTTCCGGCCAGGGCTCTAATGAAAAACTGTTTTTT.

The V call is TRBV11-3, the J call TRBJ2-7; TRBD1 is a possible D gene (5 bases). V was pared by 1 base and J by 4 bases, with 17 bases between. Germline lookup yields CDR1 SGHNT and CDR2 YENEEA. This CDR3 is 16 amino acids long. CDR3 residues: CASSLVAREYPYEQYF. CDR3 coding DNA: TGTGCCAGCAGCTTAGTAGCCAGGGAATACCCTTACGAGCAGTACTTC. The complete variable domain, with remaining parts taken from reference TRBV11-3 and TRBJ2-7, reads EAGVVQSPRYKIIEKKQPVAFWCNPISGHNTLYWYLQNLGQGPELLIRYENEEAVDDSQLPKDRFSAERLKGVDSTLKIQPAELGDSAVYLCASSLVAREYPYEQYFGPGTRLTVT.

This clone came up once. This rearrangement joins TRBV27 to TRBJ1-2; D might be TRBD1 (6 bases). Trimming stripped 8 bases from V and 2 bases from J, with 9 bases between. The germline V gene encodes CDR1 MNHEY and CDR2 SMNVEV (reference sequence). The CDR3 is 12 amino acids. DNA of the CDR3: TGTGCCAGCCGACAGGCGAACTATGGCTACACCTTC. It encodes CASRQANYGYTF.

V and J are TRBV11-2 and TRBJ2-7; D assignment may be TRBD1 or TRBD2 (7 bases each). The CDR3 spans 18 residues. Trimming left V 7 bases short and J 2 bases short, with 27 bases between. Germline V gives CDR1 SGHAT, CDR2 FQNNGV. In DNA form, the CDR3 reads TGTGCCAGCACCCAGCGGGGACAGACCCTTACGCGCCCCTACGAGCAGTACTTC. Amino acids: CASTQRGQTLTRPYEQYF.

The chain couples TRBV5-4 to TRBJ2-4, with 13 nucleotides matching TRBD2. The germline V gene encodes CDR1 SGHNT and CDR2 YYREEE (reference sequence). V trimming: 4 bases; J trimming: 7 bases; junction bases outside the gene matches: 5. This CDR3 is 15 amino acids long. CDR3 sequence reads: CASSPGTSGANIQYF. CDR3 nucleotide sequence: TGTGCCAGCAGCCCGGGGACTAGCGGGGCTAACATTCAGTACTTC.

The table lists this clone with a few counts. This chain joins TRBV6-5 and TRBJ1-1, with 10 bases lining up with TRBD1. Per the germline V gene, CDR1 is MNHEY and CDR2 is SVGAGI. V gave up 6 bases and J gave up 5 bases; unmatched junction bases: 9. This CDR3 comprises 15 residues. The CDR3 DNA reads TGTGCCAGCAGGTTGGGACAGGGGCAGGAGACTGAAGCTTTCTTT. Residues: CASRLGQGQETEAFF.

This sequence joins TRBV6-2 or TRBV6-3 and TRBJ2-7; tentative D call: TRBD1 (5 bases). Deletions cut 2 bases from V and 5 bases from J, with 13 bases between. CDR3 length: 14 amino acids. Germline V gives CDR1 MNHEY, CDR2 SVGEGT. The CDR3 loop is CASSYIRVGNEQYF. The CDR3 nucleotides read TGTGCCAGCAGTTACATCAGGGTCGGCAACGAGCAGTACTTC.

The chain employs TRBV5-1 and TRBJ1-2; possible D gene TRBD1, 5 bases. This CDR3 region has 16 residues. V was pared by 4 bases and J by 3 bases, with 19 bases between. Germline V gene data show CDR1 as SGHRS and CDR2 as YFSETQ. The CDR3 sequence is CASSTYDSRAHYGYTF. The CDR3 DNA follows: TGCGCCAGCAGCACATATGACAGCCGGGCACACTATGGCTACACCTTC.

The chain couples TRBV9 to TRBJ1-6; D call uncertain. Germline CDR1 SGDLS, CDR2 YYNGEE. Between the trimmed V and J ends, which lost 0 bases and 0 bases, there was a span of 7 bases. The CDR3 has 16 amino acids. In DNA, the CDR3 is TGTGCCAGCAGCGTAGGAGGGAGCTCCTATAATTCACCCCTCCACTTT. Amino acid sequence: CASSVGGSSYNSPLHF.

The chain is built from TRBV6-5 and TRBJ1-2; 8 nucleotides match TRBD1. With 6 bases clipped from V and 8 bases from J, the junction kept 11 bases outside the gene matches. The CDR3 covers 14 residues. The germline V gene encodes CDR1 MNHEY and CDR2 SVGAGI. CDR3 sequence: CASSHDRGHSGYTF. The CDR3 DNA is TGTGCCAGCAGCCACGACAGGGGCCACTCCGGCTACACCTTC.

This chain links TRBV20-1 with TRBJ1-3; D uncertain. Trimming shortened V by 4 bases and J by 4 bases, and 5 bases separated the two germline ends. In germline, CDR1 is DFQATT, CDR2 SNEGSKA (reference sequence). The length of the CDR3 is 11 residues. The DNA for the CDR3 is TGCAGTGCTACTGGAGGAAACACCATATATTTT. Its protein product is CSATGGNTIYF.